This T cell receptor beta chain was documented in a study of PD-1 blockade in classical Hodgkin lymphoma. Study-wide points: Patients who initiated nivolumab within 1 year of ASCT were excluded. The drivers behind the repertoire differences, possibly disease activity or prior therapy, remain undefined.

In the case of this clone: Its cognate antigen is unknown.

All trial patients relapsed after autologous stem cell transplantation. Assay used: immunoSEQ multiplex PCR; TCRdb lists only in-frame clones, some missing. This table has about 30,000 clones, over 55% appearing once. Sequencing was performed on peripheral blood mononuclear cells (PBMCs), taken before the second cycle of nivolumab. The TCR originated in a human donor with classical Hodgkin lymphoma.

CDR3 amino acids: CASSSGMSSGNTIYF. CDR3 in DNA: TGTGCCAGCAGTTCCGGGATGAGCTCTGGAAACACCATATATTTT. The chain carries TRBV7-9 and TRBJ1-3; D uncertain. V shed 6 bases and J shed 0 bases, with 12 bases lying between them. The CDR3 runs to 15 residues. The germline V gene encodes CDR1 SEHNR and CDR2 FQNEAQ (reference sequence).